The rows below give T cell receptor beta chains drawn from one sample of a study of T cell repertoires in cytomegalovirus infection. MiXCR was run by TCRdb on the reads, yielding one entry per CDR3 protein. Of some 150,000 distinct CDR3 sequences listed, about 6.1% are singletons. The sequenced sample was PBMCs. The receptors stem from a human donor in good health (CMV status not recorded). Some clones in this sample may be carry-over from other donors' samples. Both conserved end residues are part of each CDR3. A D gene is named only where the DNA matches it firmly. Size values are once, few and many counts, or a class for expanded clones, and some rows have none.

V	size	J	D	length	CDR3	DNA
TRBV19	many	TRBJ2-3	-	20	CASSIEPPPTAGPSTDTQYF	TGTGCCAGTAGTATAGAGCCCCCCCCCACGGCGGGGCCTTCGACGGATACGCAGTATTTT
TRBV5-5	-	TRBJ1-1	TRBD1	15	CASSTWTGGATEAFF	TGTGCCAGCAGCACCTGGACAGGGGGGGCCACTGAAGCTTTCTTT
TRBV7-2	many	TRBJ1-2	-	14	CASSLVHNNYGYTF	TGTGCCAGCAGCTTAGTTCACAATAACTATGGCTACACCTTC
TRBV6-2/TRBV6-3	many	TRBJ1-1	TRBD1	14	CASRSDRANTEAFF	TGTGCCAGCAGAAGCGACAGGGCCAACACTGAAGCTTTCTTT
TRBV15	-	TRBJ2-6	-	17	CATSRGERSSGANVLTF	TGTGCCACCAGCAGAGGGGAGAGGAGCTCTGGGGCCAACGTCCTGACTTTC
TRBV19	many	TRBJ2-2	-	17	CASSWGGPIMNTGELFF	TGTGCCAGTAGTTGGGGGGGCCCGATTATGAACACCGGGGAGCTGTTTTTT
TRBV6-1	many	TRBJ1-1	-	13	CASSERVNTEAFF	TGTGCCAGCAGTGAAAGGGTGAACACTGAAGCTTTCTTT
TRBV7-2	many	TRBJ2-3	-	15	CASSPWAGNTDTQYF	TGTGCCAGCAGCCCCTGGGCGGGGAACACAGATACGCAGTATTTT
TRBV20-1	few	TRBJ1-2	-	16	CSARAHGEGLTNGYTF	TGCAGTGCTAGAGCCCACGGAGAGGGGTTAACTAATGGCTACACCTTC
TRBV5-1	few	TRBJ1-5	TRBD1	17	CASSLKARGRGNQPQHF	TGCGCCAGCAGCCTCAAGGCCAGGGGGCGCGGCAATCAGCCCCAGCATTTT
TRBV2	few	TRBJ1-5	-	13	CASSEGRQSPQHF	TGTGCCAGCAGTGAAGGGCGACAAAGCCCCCAGCATTTT
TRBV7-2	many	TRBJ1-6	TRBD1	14	CASAVGQGNSPLHF	TGTGCCAGCGCGGTGGGACAGGGGAATTCACCCCTCCACTTT
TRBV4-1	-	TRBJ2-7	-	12	CARGTVIYEQYF	TGCGCCCGCGGGACAGTAATTTACGAGCAGTACTTC
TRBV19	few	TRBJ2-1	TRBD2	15	CASSVLTSGYNEQFF	TGTGCCAGTAGTGTCTTAACTAGCGGGTACAATGAGCAGTTCTTC
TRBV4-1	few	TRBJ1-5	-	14	CASSQGTPNQPQHF	TGCGCCAGCAGCCAGGGGACCCCCAATCAGCCCCAGCATTTT
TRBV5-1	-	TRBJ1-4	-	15	CASSDSGPTNEKLFF	TGCGCCAGCAGCGACTCAGGCCCAACTAATGAAAAACTGTTTTTT
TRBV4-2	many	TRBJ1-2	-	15	CASSQDGRTTDGYTF	TGTGCCAGCAGCCAAGACGGGAGGACGACAGATGGCTACACCTTC
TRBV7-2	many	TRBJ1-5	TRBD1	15	CASSFSTGAGQPQHF	TGTGCCAGCAGCTTCTCAACAGGGGCGGGACAGCCCCAGCATTTT
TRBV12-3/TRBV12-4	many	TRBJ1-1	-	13	CASSSTLTAEAFF	TGTGCCAGCAGTTCCACCTTGACTGCTGAAGCTTTCTTT